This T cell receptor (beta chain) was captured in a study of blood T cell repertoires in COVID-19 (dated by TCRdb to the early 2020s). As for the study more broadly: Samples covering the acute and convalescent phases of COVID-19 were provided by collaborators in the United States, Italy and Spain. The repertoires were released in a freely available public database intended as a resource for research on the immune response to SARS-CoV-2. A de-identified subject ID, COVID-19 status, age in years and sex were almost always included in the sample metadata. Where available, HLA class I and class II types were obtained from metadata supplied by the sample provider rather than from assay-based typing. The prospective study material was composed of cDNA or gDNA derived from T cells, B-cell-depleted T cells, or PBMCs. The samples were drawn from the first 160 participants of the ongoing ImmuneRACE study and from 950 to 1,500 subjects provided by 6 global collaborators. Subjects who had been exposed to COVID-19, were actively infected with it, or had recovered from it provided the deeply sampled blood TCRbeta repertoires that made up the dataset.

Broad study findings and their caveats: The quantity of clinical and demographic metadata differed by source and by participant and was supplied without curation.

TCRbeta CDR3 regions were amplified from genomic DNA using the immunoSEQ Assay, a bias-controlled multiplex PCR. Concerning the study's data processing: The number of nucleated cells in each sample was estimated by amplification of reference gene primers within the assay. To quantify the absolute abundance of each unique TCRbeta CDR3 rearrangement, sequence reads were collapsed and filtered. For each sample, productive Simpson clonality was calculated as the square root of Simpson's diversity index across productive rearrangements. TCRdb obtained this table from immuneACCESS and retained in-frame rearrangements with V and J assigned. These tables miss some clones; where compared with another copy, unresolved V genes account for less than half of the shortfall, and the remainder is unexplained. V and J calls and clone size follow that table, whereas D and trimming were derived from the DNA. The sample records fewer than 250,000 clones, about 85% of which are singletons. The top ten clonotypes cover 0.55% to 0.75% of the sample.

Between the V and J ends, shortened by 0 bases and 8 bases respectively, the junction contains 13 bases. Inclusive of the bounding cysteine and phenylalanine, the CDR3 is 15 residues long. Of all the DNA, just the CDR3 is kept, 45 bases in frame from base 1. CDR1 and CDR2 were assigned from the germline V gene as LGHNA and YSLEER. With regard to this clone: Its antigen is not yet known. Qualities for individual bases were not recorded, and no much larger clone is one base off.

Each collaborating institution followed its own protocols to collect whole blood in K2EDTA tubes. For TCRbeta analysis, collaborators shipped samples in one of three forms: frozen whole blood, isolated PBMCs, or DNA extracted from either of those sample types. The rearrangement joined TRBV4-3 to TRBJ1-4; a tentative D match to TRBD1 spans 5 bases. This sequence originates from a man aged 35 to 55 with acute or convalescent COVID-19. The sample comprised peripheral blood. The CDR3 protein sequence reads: CASSQDWKRQEKLFF. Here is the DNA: TGCGCCAGCAGCCAAGATTGGAAGAGACAGGAAAAACTGTTTTTT.